The 26 T cell receptor beta chains below were found in one sample sequenced in a study of T cell clusters in autoimmune cytopenias. TRB rearrangements were amplified by touch-down multiplex PCR with mixed TRB-A/B primers. TCRdb re-called the multiplex PCR reads; one entry per CDR3 protein, DNA not given. Listed are fewer than 7,000 distinct CDR3 sequences; 15% falls within the top ten. Roughly 38,000 genome equivalents of blood DNA were amplified for TRB. The same specimen was also included in a second study, on T cell repertoires in aging, cancer and after chemotherapy.

The specimen was peripheral blood. These receptors were taken from a human donor in good health.

The V and J genes are TRBV24-1 and TRBJ2-1; the TCRdb D gene call, TRBD1, has no DNA to confirm it. Germline values: CDR1 KGHDR, CDR2 SFDVKD. The CDR3 has 13 residues. CDR3 sequence reads: CATSPGAYNEQFF.

V gene TRBV27 combines with J gene TRBJ1-6; the D call of TRBD1 rests on TCRdb alone, since no DNA is present to check it. Germline assignment: CDR1 MNHEY and CDR2 SMNVEV (reference sequence). CDR3 size: 13 residues. CDR3 protein: CASGDRAGSPLHF.

By frequency, this clonotype is medium-sized. This chain connects TRBV5-1 to TRBJ2-3; no DNA is available, so the TRBD1 call from TCRdb remains unchecked. Germline CDR1 and CDR2: SGHRS and YFSETQ. This CDR3 is built from 17 residues. The CDR3 sequence is CASSLRVVRGFTDTQYF.

The CDR3 region is CATSGMRSTDTQYF. V is TRBV24-1 and J is TRBJ2-3. CDR1 and CDR2 (germline): KGHDR, SFDVKD. This CDR3 region has 14 residues.

The chain combines TRBV6-2 or TRBV6-3 with TRBJ1-2. CDR3 size: 13 residues. CDR1 MNHEY and CDR2 SVGEGT come from the germline V gene. This chain's CDR3 is CASSVDGNNGYTF.

Judged by frequency, this clonotype is medium-sized. The rearrangement links TRBV29-1 to TRBJ1-1. The CDR3 covers 13 residues. Germline V lookup: CDR1 SQVTM, CDR2 ANQGSEA. This CDR3 is CSVGQGLNTEAFF.

By frequency, this clonotype registers medium-sized. The CDR3 reads CASSLGLAGDMQYF. This chain uses TRBV6-5 with TRBJ2-7; TCRdb's assignment of TRBD2 cannot be checked, as there is no DNA. The V gene's germline CDR1 is MNHEY and CDR2 SVGAGI. The CDR3 has 14 residues.

J is TRBJ1-5 and V is TRBV5-4; the D call of TRBD1 rests on TCRdb alone, since no DNA is present to check it. Per germline, CDR1 SGHNT and CDR2 YYREEE (reference sequence). This CDR3 contains 15 residues. CDR3 sequence: CASSLQGAGGGPQHF.

By frequency, this clonotype registers medium-sized. The V gene is TRBV13, the J gene TRBJ2-7. The CDR3 has 13 residues. The germline gives CDR1 PRHDT, CDR2 FYEKMQ (reference sequence). This CDR3 is CASSSRYAYEQYF.

The V call is TRBV7-9, the J call TRBJ2-2; TCRdb outputs TRBD1, but without DNA this stays unchecked. Germline V gene sequence: CDR1 SEHNR, CDR2 FQNEAQ (reference sequence). This CDR3 contains 15 residues. The CDR3 reads CASSSDRGNTGELFF. The whole variable domain, filled in from reference TRBV7-9 and TRBJ2-2, reads DTGVSQNPRHKITKRGQNVTFRCDPISEHNRLYWYRQTLGQGPEFLTYFQNEAQLEKSRLLSDRFSAERPKGSFSTLEIQRTEQGDSAMYLCASSSDRGNTGELFFGEGSRLTVL.

CDR3 region: CASAPTSPLRNIQYF. V gene TRBV28 combines with J gene TRBJ2-4; TCRdb's D gene call, TRBD2, goes unchecked for lack of DNA. Germline CDR1 MDHEN, CDR2 SYDVKM. This CDR3 region has 15 residues.

Considering frequency, this clonotype is medium-sized. This rearrangement joins TRBV19 to TRBJ1-6; checking the TCRdb D call of TRBD1 is not possible without DNA. This CDR3 has 14 residues. Germline values: CDR1 LNHDA, CDR2 SQIVND (reference sequence). CDR3 protein: CASKGGMYNSPLHF. Using reference TRBV19 and TRBJ1-6 for the parts outside the CDR3, the full variable domain is DGGITQSPKYLFRKEGQNVTLSCEQNLNHDAMYWYRQDPGQGLRLIYYSQIVNDFQKGDIAEGYSVSREKKESFPLTVTSAQKNPTAFYLCASKGGMYNSPLHFGNGTRLTVT.

This clonotype counts as large (0.1 to 1%) by frequency. The chain is built from TRBV29-1 and TRBJ2-5; the D call of TRBD1 rests on TCRdb alone, since no DNA is present to check it. The germline V gene encodes CDR1 SQVTM and CDR2 ANQGSEA. The CDR3 totals 13 residues. Here the CDR3 reads CSVLEGARETQYF.

This chain links TRBV6-6 with TRBJ2-1; TCRdb lists TRBD2, though no DNA is available to test this call. Germline V lookup: CDR1 MNHNY, CDR2 SVGAGI (reference sequence). The CDR3 has 16 residues. CDR3 sequence: CASRRPGEGNYNEQFF.

The chain joins TRBV5-1 to TRBJ1-2. Germline CDR1 and CDR2: SGHRS and YFSETQ. This CDR3 contains 13 residues. CDR3 in amino acids: CASSLSSLGGYTF.

The genes are TRBV24-1 and TRBJ2-3; TCRdb's D call of TRBD2 is untestable without DNA. From germline, CDR1 is KGHDR and CDR2 SFDVKD. The CDR3 length is 15 residues. CDR3: CATSVPSAGTDTQYF.

This sequence joins TRBV5-4 and TRBJ1-1; the TCRdb D gene call, TRBD1, has no DNA to confirm it. CDR1 is SGHNT and CDR2 is YYREEE in the germline V gene (reference sequence). The length of the CDR3 is 14 residues. The CDR3 sequence: CASSLQGVNTEAFF.

The V call is TRBV6-1, the J call TRBJ1-2; TCRdb selects TRBD1, and the lack of DNA leaves this call unchecked. Germline loops: CDR1 MNHNS, CDR2 SASEGT. The CDR3 totals 16 residues. The CDR3 spells CASSEAQVAQTYGYTF.

The CDR3 sequence: CASSLAEAGNTIYF. The V and J genes are TRBV7-9 and TRBJ1-3. Germline-derived CDR1 and CDR2 are SEHNR and FQNEAQ (reference sequence). CDR3 length: 14 residues.

The chain is built from TRBV4-3 and TRBJ2-5; TCRdb picks TRBD2, but there is no DNA to check that call. Germline V lookup: CDR1 LGHNA, CDR2 YSLEER. The CDR3 covers 16 residues. The CDR3 sequence is CASSQDWSSVGETQYF.

The chain links TRBV5-4 to TRBJ1-1; without DNA, the TCRdb call of TRBD1 cannot be checked. Germline lookup yields CDR1 SGHNT and CDR2 YYREEE (reference sequence). The CDR3 contains 15 residues. The CDR3 loop reads CASSSLQGGSTEAFF.

By frequency, this clonotype registers medium-sized (0.01 to 0.1%). V usage is TRBV7-6 and J usage is TRBJ2-6. The CDR3 has 15 residues. Germline loops: CDR1 SGHVS, CDR2 FNYEAQ. CDR3 region: CASSPDRPGANVLTF.

This sequence joins TRBV6-5 and TRBJ1-1. CDR1 is MNHEY, CDR2 SVGAGI, per germline. This CDR3 is 15 amino acids long. CDR3 sequence: CASSYSTDMNTEAFF.

V gene TRBV4-2 combines with J gene TRBJ2-1. In germline, CDR1 is LGHNA, CDR2 YNFKEQ. The CDR3 has 15 amino acids. The CDR3 protein is CASSQDGSSYNEQFF.

In terms of frequency, this clonotype is medium-sized. The chain combines TRBV5-4 with TRBJ2-7; TCRdb designates TRBD1, a call that cannot be tested without DNA. The CDR3 totals 13 residues. CDR1 is SGHNT and CDR2 is YYREEE in the germline V gene (reference sequence). CDR3 region: CASTYPGGDEQYF. Based on the CDR3 plus reference TRBV5-4 and TRBJ2-7, the full variable domain is ETGVTQSPTHLIKTRGQQVTLRCSSQSGHNTVSWYQQALGQGPQFIFQYYREEENGRGNFPPRFSGLQFPNYSSELNVNALELDDSALYLCASTYPGGDEQYFGPGTRLTVT.

The chain couples TRBV14 to TRBJ2-3; TCRdb calls TRBD2, which cannot be checked without DNA. The CDR3 has 14 residues. Germline assignment: CDR1 SGHDN and CDR2 FVKESK. The CDR3: CASSLSGSVDTQYF.